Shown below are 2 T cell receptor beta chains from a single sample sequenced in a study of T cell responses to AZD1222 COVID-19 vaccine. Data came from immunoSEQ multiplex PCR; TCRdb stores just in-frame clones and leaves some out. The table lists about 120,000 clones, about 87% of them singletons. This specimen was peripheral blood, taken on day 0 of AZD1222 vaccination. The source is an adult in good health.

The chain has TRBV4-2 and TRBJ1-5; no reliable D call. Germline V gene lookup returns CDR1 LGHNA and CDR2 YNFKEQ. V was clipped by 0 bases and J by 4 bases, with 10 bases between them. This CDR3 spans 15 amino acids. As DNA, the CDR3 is TGTGCCAGCAGCCAAGATGGAGTTGTTAATCAGCCCCAGCATTTT. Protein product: CASSQDGVVNQPQHF.

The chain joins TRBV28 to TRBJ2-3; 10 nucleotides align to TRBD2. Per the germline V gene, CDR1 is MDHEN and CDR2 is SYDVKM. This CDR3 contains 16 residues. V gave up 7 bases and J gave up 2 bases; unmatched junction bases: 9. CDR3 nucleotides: TGTGCCAGCACCCTCATAGCGGGAGGTCCCACAGATACGCAGTATTTT. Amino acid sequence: CASTLIAGGPTDTQYF.